This T cell receptor beta chain was captured in a study of Graves' ophthalmopathy and Graves' hyperthyroidism. In the study overall: The authors defined stable hyperthyroidism as no ophthalmopathy within 18 months of follow-up. Notes on the study in general: The blood repertoire also included most expanded thyroid clonotypes above 0.001 frequency.

This clonotype was counted only a few times. Its antigen is unknown. The TCR beta CDR3 regions underwent amplification from RNA transcripts. The workflow started with a first-round RT-PCR run with HTBI primers and then moved on to a second-round multiplex PCR. TCRdb re-called the multiplex PCR reads with MiXCR, one entry per CDR3 protein. The table includes around 1,000,000 distinct CDR3 sequences, about 36% detected once. Enrolled hyperthyroidism patients had a new diagnosis, a duration under 2 months, and an age of 18 to 65. Researchers turned away patients with other autoimmune diseases, uncontrolled infections, pregnancy or lactation. Sequences were obtained from peripheral blood or thyroid tissue (not recorded which). The source is an adult man with Graves' hyperthyroidism.

CDR3 protein: CASSIVVGNQPQHF. The CDR3 nucleotides read TGTGCCAGTAGTATAGTAGTGGGTAATCAGCCCCAGCATTTT. The chain employs TRBV19 and TRBJ1-5; the D is unclear. CDR3 length equals 14 residues. Germline assignment: CDR1 LNHDA and CDR2 SQIVND (reference sequence). V shed 1 base and J shed 4 bases, with 8 bases lying between them.